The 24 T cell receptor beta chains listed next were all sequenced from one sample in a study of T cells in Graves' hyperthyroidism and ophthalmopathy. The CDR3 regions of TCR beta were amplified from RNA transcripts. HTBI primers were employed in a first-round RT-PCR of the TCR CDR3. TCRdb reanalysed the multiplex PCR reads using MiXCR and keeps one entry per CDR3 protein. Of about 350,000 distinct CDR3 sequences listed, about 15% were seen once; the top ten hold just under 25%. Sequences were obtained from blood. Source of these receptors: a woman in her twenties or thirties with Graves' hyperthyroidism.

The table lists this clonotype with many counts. The DNA of the CDR3 is TGTGCCAGCAGTTCCCTCTGGTGGGACAGCACCTACGAGCAGTACTTC. Its protein product is CASSSLWWDSTYEQYF. The genes are TRBV2 and TRBJ2-7, with 7 positions matching TRBD1. Per the germline V gene, CDR1 is SNHLY and CDR2 is FYNNEI. The junction had 12 bases not matched to a gene; V was cut back by 5 bases and J by 2 bases. The CDR3 totals 16 residues.

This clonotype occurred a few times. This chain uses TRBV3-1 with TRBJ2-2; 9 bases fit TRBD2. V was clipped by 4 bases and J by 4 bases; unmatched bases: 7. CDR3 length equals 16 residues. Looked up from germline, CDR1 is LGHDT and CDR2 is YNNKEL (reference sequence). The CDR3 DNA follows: TGTGCCAGCAGCCCGTTGACTAGCGGAGGCACCGGGGAGCTGTTTTTT. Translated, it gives CASSPLTSGGTGELFF.

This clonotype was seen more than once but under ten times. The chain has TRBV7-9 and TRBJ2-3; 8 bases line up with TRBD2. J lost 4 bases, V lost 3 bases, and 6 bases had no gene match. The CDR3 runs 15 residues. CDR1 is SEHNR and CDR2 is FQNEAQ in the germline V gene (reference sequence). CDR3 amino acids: CASSFIAGSADTQYF. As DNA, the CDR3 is TGTGCCAGCAGCTTCATAGCGGGATCTGCAGATACGCAGTATTTT.

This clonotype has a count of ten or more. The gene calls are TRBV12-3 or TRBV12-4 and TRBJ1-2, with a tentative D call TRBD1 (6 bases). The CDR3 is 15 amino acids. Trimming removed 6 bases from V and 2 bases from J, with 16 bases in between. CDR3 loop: CASSLTSGTNYGYTF. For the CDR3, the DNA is TGTGCCAGCAGCCTAACCTCCGGGACAAACTATGGCTACACCTTC.

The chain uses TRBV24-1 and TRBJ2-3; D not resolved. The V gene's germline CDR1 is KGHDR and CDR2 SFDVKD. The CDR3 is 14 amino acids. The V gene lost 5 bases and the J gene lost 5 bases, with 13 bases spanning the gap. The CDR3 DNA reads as TGTGCCACCAGTGGAGAACGCTGGGGAGATACGCAGTATTTT. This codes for CATSGERWGDTQYF.

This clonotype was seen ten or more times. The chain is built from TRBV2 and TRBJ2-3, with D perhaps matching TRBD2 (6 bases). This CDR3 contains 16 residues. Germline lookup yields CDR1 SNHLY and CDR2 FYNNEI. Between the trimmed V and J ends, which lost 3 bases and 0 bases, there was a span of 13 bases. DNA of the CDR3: TGTGCCAGCAGTGACCCTAGCGTCCCGAGCACAGATACGCAGTATTTT. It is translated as CASSDPSVPSTDTQYF.

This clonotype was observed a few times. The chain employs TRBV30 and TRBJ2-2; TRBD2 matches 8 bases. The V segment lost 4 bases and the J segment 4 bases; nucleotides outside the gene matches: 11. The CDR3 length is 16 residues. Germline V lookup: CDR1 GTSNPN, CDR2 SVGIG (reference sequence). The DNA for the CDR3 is TGTGCCTGGATGCCTAGCGGGTTTACCTTCACCGGGGAGCTGTTTTTT. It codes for CAWMPSGFTFTGELFF.

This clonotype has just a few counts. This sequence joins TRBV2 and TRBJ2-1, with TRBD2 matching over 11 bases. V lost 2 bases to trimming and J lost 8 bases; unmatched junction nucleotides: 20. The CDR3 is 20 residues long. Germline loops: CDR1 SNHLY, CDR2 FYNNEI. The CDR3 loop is CASSEMTGGGLAGGRHEQFF. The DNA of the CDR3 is TGTGCCAGCAGTGAAATGACAGGGGGAGGTCTAGCGGGAGGACGGCATGAGCAGTTCTTC.

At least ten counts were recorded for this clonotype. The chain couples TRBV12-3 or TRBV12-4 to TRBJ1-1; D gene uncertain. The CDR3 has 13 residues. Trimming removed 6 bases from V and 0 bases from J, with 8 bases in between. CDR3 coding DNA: TGTGCCAGCAGCCACGACGTGAACACTGAAGCTTTCTTT. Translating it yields CASSHDVNTEAFF.

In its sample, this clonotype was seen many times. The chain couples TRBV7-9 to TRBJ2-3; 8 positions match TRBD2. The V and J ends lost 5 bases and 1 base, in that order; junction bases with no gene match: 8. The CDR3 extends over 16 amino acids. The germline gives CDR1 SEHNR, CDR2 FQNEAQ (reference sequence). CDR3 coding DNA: TGTGCCAGCAGCCCCAGAAGAGCGGGGGGCACAGATACGCAGTATTTT. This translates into CASSPRRAGGTDTQYF.

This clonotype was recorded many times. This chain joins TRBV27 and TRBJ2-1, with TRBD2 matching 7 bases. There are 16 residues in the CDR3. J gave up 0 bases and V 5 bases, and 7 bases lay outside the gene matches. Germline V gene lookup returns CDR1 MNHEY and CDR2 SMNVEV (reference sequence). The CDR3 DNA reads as TGTGCCAGCAGTCTAGATCTAGCGGCCTCCTACAATGAGCAGTTCTTC. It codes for CASSLDLAASYNEQFF.

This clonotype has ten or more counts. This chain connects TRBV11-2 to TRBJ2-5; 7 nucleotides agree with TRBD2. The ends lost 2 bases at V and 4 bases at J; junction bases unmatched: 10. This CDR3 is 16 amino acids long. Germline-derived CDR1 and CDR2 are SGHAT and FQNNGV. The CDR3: CASSLTFEGGIETQYF. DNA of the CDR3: TGTGCCAGCAGCTTAACGTTTGAGGGAGGGATAGAGACCCAGTACTTC.

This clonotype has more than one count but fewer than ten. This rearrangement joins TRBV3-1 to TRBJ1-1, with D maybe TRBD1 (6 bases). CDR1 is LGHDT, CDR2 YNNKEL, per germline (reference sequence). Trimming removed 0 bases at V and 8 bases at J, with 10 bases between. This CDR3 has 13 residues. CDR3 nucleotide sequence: TGTGCCAGCAGCCAAGAACGGGGGCGCGAAGCTTTCTTT. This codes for CASSQERGREAFF.

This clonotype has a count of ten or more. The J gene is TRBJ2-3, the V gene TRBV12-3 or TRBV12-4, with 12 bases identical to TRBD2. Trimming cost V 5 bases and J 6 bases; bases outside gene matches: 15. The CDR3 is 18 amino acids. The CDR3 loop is CASSPHPSTSGGMDTQYF. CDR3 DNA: TGTGCCAGCAGTCCCCACCCCTCTACTAGCGGGGGGATGGATACGCAGTATTTT.

The CDR3 DNA sequence: TGTGCCAGCACCTTGAGGGAGGCTCGCACAGATACGCAGTATTTT. Translated: CASTLREARTDTQYF. The chain is built from TRBV7-3 and TRBJ2-3; tentative D call: TRBD2 (6 bases). With 7 bases removed from V and 1 base from J, the gap between germline ends came to 15 bases. Germline V gene lookup returns CDR1 SGHTA and CDR2 FQGTGA. The CDR3 has 15 residues.

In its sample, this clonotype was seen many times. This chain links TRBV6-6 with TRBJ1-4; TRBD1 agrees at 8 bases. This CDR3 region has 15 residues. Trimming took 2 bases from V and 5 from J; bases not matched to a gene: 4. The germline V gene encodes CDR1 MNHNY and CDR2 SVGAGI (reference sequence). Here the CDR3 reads CASSYEGQVNEKLFF. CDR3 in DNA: TGTGCCAGCAGTTACGAGGGACAGGTGAATGAAAAACTGTTTTTT.

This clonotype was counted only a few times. CDR3: CATSRALGTRARETQYF. The CDR3 DNA follows: TGTGCCACCAGCAGAGCCCTGGGGACCAGGGCACGGGAGACCCAGTACTTC. The chain carries TRBV15 and TRBJ2-5; D possibly matches TRBD1 or TRBD2 (5 bases each). The germline CDR1 and CDR2 sequences are LNHNV and YYDKDF (reference sequence). The CDR3 extends over 17 amino acids. V gave up 1 base and J gave up 5 bases, with 20 bases separating them.

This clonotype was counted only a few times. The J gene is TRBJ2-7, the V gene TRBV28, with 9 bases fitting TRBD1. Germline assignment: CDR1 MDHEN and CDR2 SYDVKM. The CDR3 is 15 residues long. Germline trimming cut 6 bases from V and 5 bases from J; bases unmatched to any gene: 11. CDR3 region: CASSLTGGGVDEQYF. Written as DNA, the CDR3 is TGTGCCAGCAGCTTGACAGGGGGAGGGGTTGACGAGCAGTACTTC.

CDR3 sequence: CSAQPTSGETQYF. The CDR3 bases are TGCAGTGCTCAACCGACTAGTGGAGAGACCCAGTACTTC. The chain recombines TRBV20-1 with TRBJ2-5, with D perhaps TRBD2 (6 bases). Trimming removed 5 bases from V and 4 bases from J, with 14 bases in between. Germline CDR1 reads DFQATT; CDR2 reads SNEGSKA (reference sequence). This CDR3 is built from 13 residues.

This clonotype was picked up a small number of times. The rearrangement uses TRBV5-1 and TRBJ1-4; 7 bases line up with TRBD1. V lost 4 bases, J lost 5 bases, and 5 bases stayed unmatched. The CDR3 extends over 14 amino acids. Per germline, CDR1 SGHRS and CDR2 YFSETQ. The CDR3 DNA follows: TGCGCCAGCAGCGAAGGGACAGCAAATGAAAAACTGTTTTTT. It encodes CASSEGTANEKLFF.

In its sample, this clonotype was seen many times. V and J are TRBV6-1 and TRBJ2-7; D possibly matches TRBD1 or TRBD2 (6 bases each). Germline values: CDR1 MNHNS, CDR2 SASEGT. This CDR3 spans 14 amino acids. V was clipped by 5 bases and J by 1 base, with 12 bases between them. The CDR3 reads CASSFQGRSYEQYF. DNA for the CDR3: TGTGCCAGCAGTTTTCAGGGGAGGTCCTACGAGCAGTACTTC.

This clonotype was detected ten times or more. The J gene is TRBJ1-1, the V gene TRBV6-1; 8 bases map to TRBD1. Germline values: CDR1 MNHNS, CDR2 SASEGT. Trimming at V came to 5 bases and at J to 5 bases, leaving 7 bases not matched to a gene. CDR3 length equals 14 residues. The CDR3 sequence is CASSYAQGGTEAFF. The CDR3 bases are TGTGCCAGCAGTTACGCACAGGGGGGGACTGAAGCTTTCTTT.

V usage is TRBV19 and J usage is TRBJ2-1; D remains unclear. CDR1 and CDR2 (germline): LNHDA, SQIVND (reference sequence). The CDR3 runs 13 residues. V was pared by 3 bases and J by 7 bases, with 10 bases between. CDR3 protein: CASSIALQNEQFF. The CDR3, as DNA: TGTGCCAGTAGTATCGCTCTTCAGAATGAGCAGTTCTTC.

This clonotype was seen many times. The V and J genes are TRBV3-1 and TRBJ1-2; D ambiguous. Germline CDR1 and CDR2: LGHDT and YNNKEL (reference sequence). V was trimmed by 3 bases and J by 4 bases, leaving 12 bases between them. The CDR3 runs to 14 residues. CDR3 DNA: TGTGCCAGCAGCCAGCGTCGGACGAGCTATGGCTACACCTTC. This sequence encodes CASSQRRTSYGYTF.